The clone carrying this TCR beta chain was seen ten or more times. Its antigen is not identified. The sample is drawn from a study of breast tumors, draining lymph nodes, adjacent tissues. General study points: Compared with lymph nodes, tumors were less diverse; compared with nontumor tissue, more. Tumor T cell lymph node origin was a supported hypothesis, not proven. Findings are consistent with lymph node origin and intratumoral expansion of most tumor T cells.

Samples came from axillary lymph nodes draining the breast cancer. From the multiplex PCR reads, TCRdb called clonotypes with MiXCR, one entry per CDR3 protein. The table lists some 250,000 distinct CDR3 sequences, less than 40% of them singletons, with 3% to 4.5% in the top ten. The CDR3 extends over 12 amino acids. Trimming at V came to 6 bases and at J to 4 bases, leaving 0 bases not matched to a gene. Germline assignment: CDR1 MNHNY and CDR2 SVGAGI (reference sequence). The specimen was axillary lymph node tissue. This receptor was taken from a female donor with breast cancer. Some clones in this sample may be carry-over from other donors' samples. This chain links TRBV6-6 with TRBJ2-5, with 9 bases lining up with TRBD2. The DNA of the CDR3 is TGTGCCAGCAGACTAGCGGGAGAGACCCAGTACTTC. Translated: CASRLAGETQYF.